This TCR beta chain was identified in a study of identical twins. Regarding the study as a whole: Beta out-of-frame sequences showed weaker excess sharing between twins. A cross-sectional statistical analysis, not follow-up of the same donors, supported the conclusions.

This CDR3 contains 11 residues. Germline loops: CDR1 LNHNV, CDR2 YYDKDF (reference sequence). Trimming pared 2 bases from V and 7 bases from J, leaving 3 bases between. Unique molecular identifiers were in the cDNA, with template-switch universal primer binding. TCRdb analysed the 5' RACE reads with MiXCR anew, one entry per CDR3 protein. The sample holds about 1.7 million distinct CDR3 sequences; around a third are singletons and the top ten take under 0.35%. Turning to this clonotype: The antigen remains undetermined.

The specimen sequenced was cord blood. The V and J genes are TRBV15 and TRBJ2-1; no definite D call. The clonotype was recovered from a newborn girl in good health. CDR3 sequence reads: CATSRRNEQFF. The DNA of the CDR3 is TGTGCCACCAGCAGAAGGAATGAGCAGTTCTTC.